This T cell receptor (beta chain) stems from a study of blood T cell repertoires in COVID-19 (dated by TCRdb to about 2020). At the level of the whole study: The collaborator samples originated in the United States, Italy and Spain and spanned the acute and convalescent phases of COVID-19. The prospective study material was composed of cDNA or gDNA derived from T cells, B-cell-depleted T cells, or PBMCs. Deeply sampled blood TCRbeta repertoires from subjects exposed to, actively infected with, or recovered from COVID-19 were included in the dataset. The repertoires were released in a freely available public database intended as a resource for research on the immune response to SARS-CoV-2. Samples came from the ongoing ImmuneRACE study (first 160 participants) plus 1,254 subjects from 6 global collaborators. Nearly every sample came with metadata listing a de-identified subject ID, COVID-19 status, age in years and sex. Where available, HLA class I and class II types were obtained from metadata supplied by the sample provider rather than from assay-based typing. The research as a whole found: The quantity of clinical and demographic metadata differed by source and by participant and was supplied without curation.

Enrolling through a virtual design, the prospective study's participants ranged in age from roughly 18 to 100 years and lived across approximately 25 United States geographic areas. In the prospective study, cohorts were assigned on the basis of participant-reported clinical history obtained from a screening survey and a study questionnaire. ImmuneRACE Cohort 3 recovered participants were defined by two consecutive negative NP/OP PCR tests, healthcare professional clearance, or symptom resolution. In the prospective study, mobile phlebotomists collected whole blood, serum and a nasopharyngeal or oropharyngeal swab from each participant. Additional blood draws and questionnaires over an approximately 2-month period could optionally be provided by prospective study participants. Before DNA extraction, blood samples from the prospective study were shipped at room temperature or frozen. Deletion took 6 bases off V and 6 bases off J, with a span of 6 bases between the germline ends. The germline V gene (reference sequence) provides CDR1 LNHDA and CDR2 SQIVND. From cysteine to phenylalanine, the CDR3 is 11 amino acids long. The DNA shown is the 33-base CDR3, in frame from base 1.

Regarding this clone: No cognate antigen has been identified for it. No qualities accompany the bases; no much larger clone lies one base away. This sample includes further DNA sequences coding for the same CDR3.

TCRbeta CDR3 regions were amplified from genomic DNA using the immunoSEQ Assay, a bias-controlled multiplex PCR. The authors' pipeline ran thus. The number of nucleated cells in each sample was estimated by amplification of reference gene primers within the assay. To quantify the absolute abundance of each unique TCRbeta CDR3 rearrangement, sequence reads were collapsed and filtered. For each sample, productive Simpson clonality was calculated as the square root of Simpson's diversity index over productive rearrangements. What TCRdb holds here is the immuneACCESS table cut down to in-frame rearrangements. Part of the clones is not present; checked against another copy, under half of the missing clones reflect an unresolved V gene, and the others are unexplained. The V and J calls and clone size come from that table; D and trimming were worked out from the DNA. Present in this sample are 110,000 to 150,000 clones, around 87% of which were seen just once. Jointly, the top ten make up around 11% of the sample.

The source is a man aged 60 to 69 who had recovered from COVID-19. The chain employs TRBV19 and TRBJ1-5; too little of a D gene remains to name it. Sequencing used PBMCs or T cells enriched from blood (not recorded which). The CDR3 region: CASSEGQPQHF. The nucleotide sequence reads TGTGCCAGTAGCGAGGGTCAGCCCCAGCATTTT.